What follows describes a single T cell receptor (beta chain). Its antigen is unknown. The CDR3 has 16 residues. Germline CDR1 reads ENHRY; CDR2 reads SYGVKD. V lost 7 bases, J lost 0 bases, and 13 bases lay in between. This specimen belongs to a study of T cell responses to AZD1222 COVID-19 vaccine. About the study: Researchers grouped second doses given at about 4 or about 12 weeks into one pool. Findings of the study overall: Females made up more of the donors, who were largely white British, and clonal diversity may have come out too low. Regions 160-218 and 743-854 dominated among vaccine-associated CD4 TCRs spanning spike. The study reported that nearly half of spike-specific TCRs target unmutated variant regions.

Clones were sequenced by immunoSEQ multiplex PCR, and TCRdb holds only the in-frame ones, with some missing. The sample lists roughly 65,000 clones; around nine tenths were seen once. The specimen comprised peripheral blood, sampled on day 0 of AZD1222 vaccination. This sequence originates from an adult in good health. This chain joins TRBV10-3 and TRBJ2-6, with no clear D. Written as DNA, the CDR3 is TGTGCCATCAAGAGAGGTTACAGCTCTGGGGCCAACGTCCTGACTTTC. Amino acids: CAIKRGYSSGANVLTF.